Following are 14 T cell receptor beta chains from one sample sequenced in a study of shared clonotypes between healthy human individuals. Here immunoSEQ multiplex PCR was the method, and the copy in TCRdb shows in-frame clones only, minus some. The data contain around 2.1 million clones, approximately 94% of them singletons. Material for sequencing was naive CD4+ T cells sorted from blood. Subset specified: CD45RA+ positively selected. Receptor source: a man younger than 35 in good health.

The V call is TRBV6-6, the J call TRBJ2-7; 8 bases are a match to TRBD1. Germline V lookup: CDR1 MNHNY, CDR2 SVGAGI (reference sequence). The CDR3 is made up of 12 amino acids. V shed 8 bases, J shed 2 bases, and the junction held 2 bases outside the gene matches. The CDR3 here is CASWTGTYEQYF. CDR3 DNA: TGTGCCAGCTGGACAGGGACCTACGAGCAGTACTTC.

The chain joins TRBV7-2 to TRBJ2-1, with TRBD2 identical over 15 bases. CDR3 length equals 17 residues. CDR1 is SGHTA and CDR2 is FQGNSA in the germline V gene. With V trimmed by 4 bases and J by 9 bases, 10 bases remained unmatched. This CDR3 is CASSSRGLAGGPREQFF. In DNA form, the CDR3 reads TGTGCCAGCAGCTCCCGAGGACTAGCGGGGGGGCCTCGTGAGCAGTTCTTC.

This rearrangement joins TRBV9 to TRBJ1-4; the D gene is possibly TRBD1 (6 bases). Germline CDR1 SGDLS, CDR2 YYNGEE. V lost 0 bases and J 4 bases, leaving 7 bases between the germline ends. CDR3 length: 14 amino acids. CDR3 DNA: TGTGCCAGCAGCGTAGGGACAGATAATGAAAAACTGTTTTTT. It codes for CASSVGTDNEKLFF.

With respect to this clone: Different DNA sequences within this sample yield the same CDR3. The V and J genes are TRBV30 and TRBJ2-3, with D possibly matching TRBD1 (6 bases). V was clipped by 2 bases and J by 0 bases, with 15 bases between them. The CDR3 runs 16 residues. Germline values: CDR1 GTSNPN, CDR2 SVGIG (reference sequence). The CDR3 spells CAWSPRGMGSTDTQYF. CDR3 DNA sequence: TGTGCCTGGAGTCCTAGGGGGATGGGGAGCACAGATACGCAGTATTTT.

The CDR3: CASSQGTGVIETQYF. DNA for the CDR3: TGCGCCAGCAGCCAAGGGACAGGGGTTATAGAGACCCAGTACTTC. The chain is built from TRBV4-3 and TRBJ2-5; 9 positions match TRBD1. This CDR3 has 15 residues. With V trimmed by 1 base and J by 4 bases, 4 bases remained unmatched. Per germline, CDR1 LGHNA and CDR2 YSLEER.

This clone was observed a single time. This chain uses TRBV9 with TRBJ1-2; TRBD1 matches at 8 bases. With 4 bases clipped from V and 8 bases from J, the junction kept 13 bases outside the gene matches. In germline, CDR1 is SGDLS, CDR2 YYNGEE. The CDR3 is 15 amino acids. The CDR3 region is CASSLSGQGNEGYTF. The CDR3, as DNA: TGTGCCAGCAGCCTGTCCGGACAGGGTAATGAGGGCTACACCTTC.

Worth noting for this clone: Other DNA sequences in this sample translate to the same CDR3. The V gene is TRBV6-5, the J gene TRBJ2-7; 7 bases match TRBD2. This CDR3 has 14 residues. CDR1 and CDR2 (germline): MNHEY, SVGAGI. Unmatched junction bases numbered 3, after V lost 2 bases and J lost 2 bases. The CDR3 sequence: CASSYAAGAYEQYF. CDR3 in DNA: TGTGCCAGCAGTTACGCGGCGGGAGCCTACGAGCAGTACTTC.

The chain recombines TRBV6-1 with TRBJ1-2; maybe TRBD1 (5 bases). Germline CDR1 is MNHNS and CDR2 is SASEGT. V lost 6 bases, J lost 0 bases, and 14 bases lay in between. There are 15 residues in the CDR3. CDR3 DNA: TGTGCCAGCAGGTACCTGGGGCTATCTAACTATGGCTACACCTTC. Translation gives CASRYLGLSNYGYTF.

The rearrangement links TRBV5-1 to TRBJ2-3, with no clear D. This CDR3 comprises 15 residues. CDR1 is SGHRS and CDR2 is YFSETQ in the germline V gene. V lost 5 bases and J 0 bases, leaving 13 bases between the germline ends. Here the CDR3 DNA reads TGCGCCAGCAGAACCGGACCCACGAGCACAGATACGCAGTATTTT. Translated: CASRTGPTSTDTQYF.

The chain has TRBV6-5 and TRBJ1-2; tentative D call: TRBD1 (5 bases). CDR3 length equals 15 residues. Germline V gene sequence: CDR1 MNHEY, CDR2 SVGAGI. The germline V and J ends were trimmed by 5 bases and 0 bases, with 13 bases remaining between them. The CDR3 DNA reads as TGTGCCAGCAGTCCCGGGGGGTACGCTAACTATGGCTACACCTTC. Protein sequence: CASSPGGYANYGYTF.

The rearrangement joins TRBV25-1 to TRBJ2-2; 8 positions agree with TRBD2. Germline V CDR1 and CDR2: MGHDK, SYGVNS. The ends lost 4 bases at V and 10 bases at J; junction bases unmatched: 8. The CDR3 sequence is 14 residues long. Here the CDR3 DNA reads TGTGCCAGCAGTGGGGCGGGGGGTGCAAAGGAGCTGTTTTTT. Its protein product is CASSGAGGAKELFF.

The chain has TRBV18 and TRBJ2-2, with TRBD2 identical over 10 bases. The length of the CDR3 is 15 residues. The V segment lost 3 bases and the J segment 7 bases; nucleotides outside the gene matches: 5. The V gene's germline CDR1 is KGHSH and CDR2 LQKENI. This CDR3 is CASSPLAGVDGELFF. CDR3 DNA sequence: TGTGCCAGCTCACCTCTAGCGGGAGTGGACGGGGAGCTGTTTTTT.

CDR3: CASSPGTSGYEQYF. The CDR3 DNA is TGTGCCAGCAGTCCCGGGACTAGCGGTTACGAGCAGTACTTC. The V gene is TRBV6-5, the J gene TRBJ2-7; 11 positions match TRBD2. J lost 4 bases, V lost 5 bases, and 4 bases had no gene match. The CDR3 spans 14 residues. The germline gives CDR1 MNHEY, CDR2 SVGAGI.

The CDR3 protein is CASSDAAHQYQPQHF. Written as DNA, the CDR3 is TGTGCCAGCAGCGATGCAGCCCATCAGTATCAGCCCCAGCATTTT. The chain couples TRBV5-4 to TRBJ1-5; D is ambiguous. CDR3 size: 15 residues. V lost 4 bases and J lost 5, with 16 bases in between. Germline V gene sequence: CDR1 SGHNT, CDR2 YYREEE (reference sequence).